A selection of T cell receptor beta chains follows, all from one sample in a study of blood T cell repertoires in COVID-19. The assay was immunoSEQ multiplex PCR, and TCRdb's table has in-frame clones only and misses some. The table includes more than 150,000 clones, around four fifths detected once. Sequenced input: PBMCs or T cells enriched from blood (not recorded which). The receptors stem from a woman between 45 and 65 years old who had recovered from COVID-19. The CDR3 runs from the conserved cysteine through the conserved F or W. Each record gives: J gene, V gene, CDR3 length, clone size, CDR3 protein. Only some rows state a clone size, as once, few, many or a class for expanded clones.

J: TRBJ1-2
V: TRBV25-1
length: 13
size: -
CDR3: CASSESGSGGYTF

J: TRBJ1-2
V: TRBV24-1
length: 16
size: -
CDR3: CATSDSARDRGYGYTF

J: TRBJ2-3
V: TRBV4-3
length: 16
size: -
CDR3: CASSQAGTAGAGTQYF

J: TRBJ2-2
V: TRBV28
length: 13
size: -
CDR3: CASSWLAAGELFF

J: TRBJ1-4
V: TRBV29-1
length: 15
size: -
CDR3: CSVQQQGGTNEKLFF

J: TRBJ1-3
V: TRBV27
length: 15
size: -
CDR3: CASSSRLSAGNTIYF

J: TRBJ1-4
V: TRBV6-6
length: 14
size: -
CDR3: CASAWGGGNEKLFF

J: TRBJ2-2
V: TRBV25-1
length: 16
size: once
CDR3: CASSSTGGGGTGELFF

J: TRBJ2-3
V: TRBV7-2
length: 15
size: -
CDR3: CASSRTSGAQYTQYF

J: TRBJ1-2
V: TRBV2
length: 14
size: -
CDR3: CASSPTGGNYGYTF

J: TRBJ2-3
V: TRBV7-9
length: 15
size: -
CDR3: CASSFGLADTDTQYF

J: TRBJ1-2
V: TRBV28
length: 15
size: many
CDR3: CASSPINGWNYGYTF

J: TRBJ2-1
V: TRBV19
length: 13
size: -
CDR3: CASQTRGGNEQFF

J: TRBJ1-2
V: TRBV9
length: 12
size: -
CDR3: CASSVPPGGYTF

J: TRBJ2-7
V: TRBV3-1/TRBV3-2
length: 15
size: many
CDR3: CASSLAGTGPYEQYF

J: TRBJ1-5
V: TRBV4-1
length: 17
size: -
CDR3: CASSQGGTSGSFQPQHF

J: TRBJ1-6
V: TRBV19
length: 17
size: -
CDR3: CASSISGRSSYNSPLHF

J: TRBJ2-7
V: TRBV6-2/TRBV6-3
length: 13
size: -
CDR3: CASSSTGSYEQYF

J: TRBJ1-5
V: TRBV7-2
length: 14
size: -
CDR3: CASSISAGDQPQHF

J: TRBJ1-1
V: TRBV7-2
length: 13
size: -
CDR3: CASSLVRGTEAFF

J: TRBJ1-1
V: TRBV12-5
length: 13
size: once
CDR3: CASGLGGNTEAFF

J: TRBJ1-5
V: TRBV6-5
length: 15
size: -
CDR3: CASSGRQSSNQPQHF

J: TRBJ2-4
V: TRBV6-2/TRBV6-3
length: 14
size: -
CDR3: CASSDGQGRHIQYF

J: TRBJ1-2
V: TRBV28
length: 14
size: -
CDR3: CASSTGQGLGGYTF

J: TRBJ1-1
V: TRBV28
length: 13
size: few
CDR3: CASIGQQNTEAFF

J: TRBJ1-1
V: TRBV28
length: 13
size: -
CDR3: CASSLGQNTEAFF

J: TRBJ2-7
V: TRBV6-5
length: 15
size: -
CDR3: CASAERQGSSYEQYF

J: TRBJ2-1
V: TRBV24-1
length: 14
size: -
CDR3: CATSGGTAYNEQFF

J: TRBJ2-5
V: TRBV10-3
length: 15
size: -
CDR3: CAISESSGGRETQYF

J: TRBJ2-3
V: TRBV11-1
length: 15
size: -
CDR3: CASSLPGLVTDTQYF

J: TRBJ1-2
V: TRBV29-1
length: 18
size: -
CDR3: CSVVPWTAGGSLTAGYTF

J: TRBJ2-7
V: TRBV25-1
length: 15
size: -
CDR3: CASSEGAGITYEQYF

J: TRBJ2-2
V: TRBV24-1
length: 20
size: once
CDR3: CATSDIRLAGGPGNTGELFF

J: TRBJ2-2
V: TRBV7-2
length: 16
size: -
CDR3: CASSSSGPVYTGELFF

J: TRBJ1-1
V: TRBV29-1
length: 13
size: once
CDR3: CSVRTVLNTEAFF

J: TRBJ2-3
V: TRBV9
length: 16
size: -
CDR3: CASSALQGQVTDTQYF

J: TRBJ2-3
V: TRBV2
length: 17
size: -
CDR3: CASRDARLAGSTDTQYF

J: TRBJ2-3
V: TRBV7-3
length: 14
size: -
CDR3: CASSLYSLEDTQYF

J: TRBJ1-1
V: TRBV6-5
length: 14
size: -
CDR3: CASTIGGLNTEAFF

J: TRBJ2-5
V: TRBV5-1
length: 15
size: -
CDR3: CASSLGQGPQETQYF

J: TRBJ1-1
V: TRBV27
length: 17
size: -
CDR3: CASSLYGVGGVNTEAFF

J: TRBJ2-1
V: TRBV10-3
length: 14
size: -
CDR3: CAISDEGSYNEQFF

J: TRBJ2-4
V: TRBV6-5
length: 14
size: -
CDR3: CASRLTSGRNIQYF

J: TRBJ2-5
V: TRBV7-3
length: 13
size: -
CDR3: CASSLGGQETQYF

J: TRBJ2-7
V: TRBV10-3
length: 14
size: -
CDR3: CAISESAGGYEQYF

J: TRBJ1-1
V: TRBV7-2
length: 15
size: -
CDR3: CASSSQGGASTEAFF

J: TRBJ1-1
V: TRBV6-5
length: 14
size: -
CDR3: CASAPGQRHTEAFF

J: TRBJ2-7
V: TRBV23-1
length: 15
size: -
CDR3: CASSHRDRGGFEQYF

J: TRBJ1-2
V: TRBV4-3
length: 14
size: -
CDR3: CASSQGGRGYGYTF

J: TRBJ2-7
V: TRBV19
length: 15
size: few
CDR3: CASSAPASGIYEQYF

J: TRBJ2-6
V: TRBV28
length: 18
size: -
CDR3: CASSPNLAGLSGANVLTF

J: TRBJ2-7
V: TRBV9
length: 12
size: -
CDR3: CASSAPGGEQYF

J: TRBJ2-1
V: TRBV6-2/TRBV6-3
length: 13
size: -
CDR3: CASSSGTHNEQFF

J: TRBJ1-3
V: TRBV30
length: 14
size: few
CDR3: CAWGRSRAGNTIYF

J: TRBJ2-7
V: TRBV18
length: 15
size: -
CDR3: CASSPRGQPSWEQYF

J: TRBJ1-1
V: TRBV19
length: 11
size: -
CDR3: CASRFGTEAFF

J: TRBJ1-1
V: TRBV28
length: 14
size: -
CDR3: CASSSPDSYTEAFF